These 31 T cell receptor beta chains were all obtained from the same sample, sequenced in a study of Ad26.COV2.S vaccination and SARS-CoV-2 variants. The repertoire was sequenced with immunoSEQ multiplex PCR; TCRdb's copy has only in-frame clones and lacks some. The sample includes over 400,000 clones, 92% of them seen just once. Treatment of the sample: roughly 20 received Ad26.COV2.S at low or high dose, single or two shots; about five received placebo; per-sample allocation not given. Specimen acquisition occurred on day 63 following the initial vaccine or placebo injection. Sequences were derived from peripheral blood, sampled in a trial of Ad26.COV2.S vaccine versus placebo. These receptors all come from a person between 18 and 59 years old who received the Ad26.COV2.S COVID-19 vaccine or a placebo.

This sequence joins TRBV19 and TRBJ2-5; TRBD2 matches 12 bases. Germline V lookup: CDR1 LNHDA, CDR2 SQIVND (reference sequence). The CDR3 has 17 amino acids. Trimming removed 1 base from V and 5 bases from J; junction bases left unmatched: 8. CDR3 region: CASSIAELAGGWETQYF. The DNA for the CDR3 is TGTGCCAGTAGTATAGCAGAACTAGCGGGGGGCTGGGAGACCCAGTACTTC. The complete variable domain, with remaining parts taken from reference TRBV19 and TRBJ2-5, reads DGGITQSPKYLFRKEGQNVTLSCEQNLNHDAMYWYRQDPGQGLRLIYYSQIVNDFQKGDIAEGYSVSREKKESFPLTVTSAQKNPTAFYLCASSIAELAGGWETQYFGPGTRLLVL.

The count of this clone is one. The genes are TRBV19 and TRBJ2-5; no definite D call. The CDR3 contains 13 residues. V was shortened by 4 bases and J by 0 bases, with 6 bases between the two germline ends. CDR1 is LNHDA, CDR2 SQIVND, per germline (reference sequence). DNA for the CDR3: TGTGCCAGTAGTAAACCAGACCAAGAGACCCAGTACTTC. Amino acid sequence: CASSKPDQETQYF.

CDR3 sequence reads: CASSQGQGPGELFF. The CDR3 coding sequence is TGCGCCAGCAGCCAAGGACAGGGGCCCGGGGAGCTGTTTTTT. The chain joins TRBV4-1 to TRBJ2-2, with TRBD1 matching over 8 bases. Germline V gene data show CDR1 as MGHRA and CDR2 as YSYEKL. The CDR3 covers 14 residues. V shed 1 base and J 6 bases; nucleotides not matched to a gene: 1.

The genes are TRBV7-9 and TRBJ2-5; D is undetermined. The CDR3 has 15 amino acids. Trimming stripped 3 bases from V and 5 bases from J, with 16 bases between. CDR1 is SEHNR, CDR2 FQNEAQ, per germline (reference sequence). CDR3 loop: CASSFRAQPQETQYF. DNA for the CDR3: TGTGCCAGCAGCTTCCGAGCCCAACCTCAGGAGACCCAGTACTTC.

J is TRBJ2-5 and V is TRBV7-9; perhaps TRBD2 as D (5 bases). Germline CDR1 SEHNR, CDR2 FQNEAQ (reference sequence). V was pared by 2 bases and J by 5 bases, with 12 bases between. The CDR3 runs 14 residues. CDR3 coding DNA: TGTGCCAGCAGCTTATTACTAGTAGGCGAGACCCAGTACTTC. This sequence encodes CASSLLLVGETQYF. The complete variable domain, with remaining parts taken from reference TRBV7-9 and TRBJ2-5, reads DTGVSQNPRHKITKRGQNVTFRCDPISEHNRLYWYRQTLGQGPEFLTYFQNEAQLEKSRLLSDRFSAERPKGSFSTLEIQRTEQGDSAMYLCASSLLLVGETQYFGPGTRLLVL.

J is TRBJ2-4 and V is TRBV5-1, with 9 bases that match TRBD1. The ends lost 4 bases at V and 8 bases at J; junction bases unmatched: 7. Germline CDR1 is SGHRS and CDR2 is YFSETQ. The CDR3 consists of 14 residues. As DNA, the CDR3 is TGCGCCAGCAGCCCCGGGACAGGGTGGGACATTCAGTACTTC. This encodes CASSPGTGWDIQYF.

The V call is TRBV5-4, the J call TRBJ2-7; D possibly matches TRBD1 or TRBD2 (5 bases each). Trimming removed 4 bases at V and 1 base at J, with 12 bases between. Germline V CDR1 and CDR2: SGHNT, YYREEE (reference sequence). CDR3 length: 14 amino acids. The CDR3 loop reads CASSQSGPSYEQYF. For the CDR3, the DNA is TGTGCCAGCAGCCAATCGGGGCCTTCCTACGAGCAGTACTTC. The full variable domain, with the rest looked up from reference TRBV5-4 and TRBJ2-7, is ETGVTQSPTHLIKTRGQQVTLRCSSQSGHNTVSWYQQALGQGPQFIFQYYREEENGRGNFPPRFSGLQFPNYSSELNVNALELDDSALYLCASSQSGPSYEQYFGPGTRLTVT.

V and J are TRBV11-2 and TRBJ2-5; 7 nucleotides match TRBD2. J gave up 1 base and V 5 bases, and 10 bases lay outside the gene matches. This CDR3 spans 16 amino acids. In germline, CDR1 is SGHAT, CDR2 FQNNGV. Here the CDR3 reads CASSPHIGGSQETQYF. The CDR3 bases are TGTGCCAGCAGCCCCCACATCGGGGGGAGCCAAGAGACCCAGTACTTC.

The V and J genes are TRBV5-4 and TRBJ1-1; 8 bases are a match to TRBD1. After removal of 1 base from V and 4 bases from J, the junction contained 0 bases not matched to a gene. Germline V gene sequence: CDR1 SGHNT, CDR2 YYREEE (reference sequence). The CDR3 consists of 13 residues. In DNA, the CDR3 is TGTGCCAGCAGCTTGACAGGGGGCACTGAAGCTTTCTTT. Its protein is CASSLTGGTEAFF.

This chain uses TRBV5-1 with TRBJ2-3, with 7 bases matching TRBD1. The trim removed 5 bases at V and 0 bases at J, leaving 6 bases unmatched. Germline lookup yields CDR1 SGHRS and CDR2 YFSETQ. CDR3 length: 15 residues. The CDR3 protein is CASSRQGTSTDTQYF. CDR3 DNA: TGCGCCAGCAGTCGACAGGGTACTAGCACAGATACGCAGTATTTT.

Details on this clone: A junction boundary mismatches the germline segment, possibly from a read error. The CDR3 DNA sequence: TGTGCCAGCAGAGAAGACCCAGGGGTCGCCATAACCCCCCAGTTCTTC. Protein sequence: CASREDPGVAITPQFF. The chain joins TRBV2 to TRBJ2-1; possible D gene TRBD1, 6 bases. The CDR3 sequence is 16 residues long. Germline values: CDR1 SNHLY, CDR2 FYNNEI. Based on the CDR3 plus reference TRBV2 and TRBJ2-1, the full variable domain is EPEVTQTPSHQVTQMGQEVILRCVPISNHLYFYWYRQILGQKVEFLVSFYNNEISEKSEIFDDQFSVERPDGSNFTLKIRSTKLEDSAMYFCASREDPGVAITPQFFGPGTRLTVL.

This clone was seen only once. This chain connects TRBV6-4 to TRBJ2-1; D is unresolved. The CDR3 runs 15 residues. From germline, CDR1 is MRHNA and CDR2 SNTAGT. V lost 4 bases, J lost 7 bases, and 17 bases lay in between. CDR3 nucleotide sequence: TGTGCCAGCAGTGGGTTGGGCGCCACTGGGAATGAGCAGTTCTTC. The encoded protein is CASSGLGATGNEQFF.

V and J are TRBV9 and TRBJ1-1, with TRBD1 as a possible D gene (5 bases). CDR3 length equals 15 residues. V lost 0 bases to trimming and J lost 4 bases, with 13 bases between them. Germline V lookup: CDR1 SGDLS, CDR2 YYNGEE. CDR3 sequence: CASSVVAREGTEAFF. The CDR3 DNA reads TGTGCCAGCAGCGTAGTTGCCAGGGAAGGCACTGAAGCTTTCTTT.

This chain uses TRBV19 with TRBJ2-3; TRBD2 matches at 7 bases. Trimming cost V 6 bases and J 4 bases; bases outside gene matches: 10. CDR1 LNHDA and CDR2 SQIVND come from the germline V gene (reference sequence). CDR3 length: 15 residues. The CDR3: CASRSTTSFPDTQYF. CDR3 DNA sequence: TGTGCCAGTAGATCTACGACTAGCTTCCCAGATACGCAGTATTTT.

V and J are TRBV7-2 and TRBJ2-3; D is possibly TRBD2 (6 bases). The CDR3 has 16 residues. CDR1 and CDR2 (germline): SGHTA, FQGNSA. The V gene lost 5 bases and the J gene lost 1 base, with 16 bases spanning the gap. CDR3 DNA sequence: TGTGCCAGCAGCCGCGGGACTCCCGGCGGCACAGATACGCAGTATTTT. Translation: CASSRGTPGGTDTQYF. The whole variable domain, remainder taken from reference TRBV7-2 and TRBJ2-3, is GAGVSQSPSNKVTEKGKDVELRCDPISGHTALYWYRQSLGQGLEFLIYFQGNSAPDKSGLPSDRFSAERTGGSVSTLTIQRTQQEDSAVYLCASSRGTPGGTDTQYFGPGTRLTVL.

The CDR3 DNA follows: TGTGCCAGCAGCCGCACGGGACAGGGAGGAGAGCAGTACTTC. This gives the protein CASSRTGQGGEQYF. The V call is TRBV14, the J call TRBJ2-7, with 9 bases matching TRBD1. Trimming took 4 bases from V and 7 from J; bases not matched to a gene: 8. Germline V gives CDR1 SGHDN, CDR2 FVKESK. The CDR3 contains 14 residues.

This clone was seen a single time. This chain uses TRBV5-1 with TRBJ1-3; TRBD1 aligns across 7 bases. Germline lookup yields CDR1 SGHRS and CDR2 YFSETQ. V lost 1 base and J lost 7; bases outside the gene matches: 5. There are 14 residues in the CDR3. CDR3 in DNA: TGCGCCAGCAGCTTGCCCGACAGGGACAACACCATATATTTT. Translated, it gives CASSLPDRDNTIYF. Complete variable domain (other parts from reference TRBV5-1 and TRBJ1-3): KAGVTQTPRYLIKTRGQQVTLSCSPISGHRSVSWYQQTPGQGLQFLFEYFSETQRNKGNFPGRFSGRQFSNSRSEMNVSTLELGDSALYLCASSLPDRDNTIYFGEGSWLTVV.

The V and J genes are TRBV2 and TRBJ1-3; unclear D gene. Germline V CDR1 and CDR2: SNHLY, FYNNEI. The CDR3 loop spans 14 amino acids. V gave up 5 bases and J gave up 1 base, with 9 bases separating them. CDR3: CASSHRLSGNTIYF. In DNA, the CDR3 is TGTGCCAGCAGTCACCGATTATCTGGAAACACCATATATTTT.

The genes are TRBV7-8 and TRBJ2-3; the D is unclear. The V gene's germline CDR1 is SGHVS and CDR2 FQNEAQ. V was cut by 5 bases and J by 2 bases, with 5 bases left in between. The CDR3 is 12 residues long. As DNA, the CDR3 is TGTGCCAGCAGCCAGAACACAGATACGCAGTATTTT. This sequence encodes CASSQNTDTQYF.

The chain carries TRBV5-1 and TRBJ1-4; D uncertain. V was shortened by 0 bases and J by 2 bases, with 11 bases between the two germline ends. This CDR3 is 16 amino acids long. The germline V gene encodes CDR1 SGHRS and CDR2 YFSETQ. The CDR3 sequence: CASSLVAGRTNEKLFF. As DNA, the CDR3 is TGCGCCAGCAGCTTGGTAGCCGGAAGGACTAATGAAAAACTGTTTTTT.

The chain combines TRBV27 with TRBJ2-3; unclear D gene. Between the trimmed V and J ends, which lost 1 base and 0 bases, there was a span of 11 bases. The CDR3 is made up of 16 amino acids. The germline V gene encodes CDR1 MNHEY and CDR2 SMNVEV (reference sequence). The chain's CDR3 is CASSLLASSSTDTQYF. The CDR3 DNA reads TGTGCCAGCAGTTTATTGGCCTCCTCTAGCACAGATACGCAGTATTTT.

The CDR3 reads CASSLDGLQPQHF. The CDR3, as DNA: TGTGCCAGCAGCTTAGACGGATTGCAGCCCCAGCATTTT. The V and J genes are TRBV7-8 and TRBJ1-5; unclear D gene. The CDR3 consists of 13 residues. Trimming left V 1 base short and J 7 bases short, with 8 bases between. Per germline, CDR1 SGHVS and CDR2 FQNEAQ. Filled out from reference TRBV7-8 and TRBJ1-5, the complete variable domain reads GAGVSQSPRYKVAKRGQDVALRCDPISGHVSLFWYQQALGQGPEFLTYFQNEAQLDKSGLPSDRFFAERPEGSVSTLKIQRTQQEDSAVYLCASSLDGLQPQHFGDGTRLSIL.

The gene calls are TRBV5-6 and TRBJ1-2; perhaps TRBD1 as D (5 bases). V lost 2 bases, J lost 6 bases, and 8 bases lay in between. CDR1 and CDR2 from the germline V gene are SGHDT and YYEEEE. CDR3 length: 12 amino acids. The chain's CDR3 is CASSFRAHGYTF. The CDR3 DNA sequence: TGTGCCAGCAGCTTCAGGGCGCATGGCTACACCTTC. The entire variable domain, with the rest obtained from reference TRBV5-6 and TRBJ1-2, is as follows: DAGVTQSPTHLIKTRGQQVTLRCSPKSGHDTVSWYQQALGQGPQFIFQYYEEEERQRGNFPDRFSGHQFPNYSSELNVNALLLGDSALYLCASSFRAHGYTFGSGTRLTVV.

The V call is TRBV5-1, the J call TRBJ1-1; tentatively, D is TRBD1 (6 bases). With 0 bases removed from V and 7 bases from J, the gap between germline ends came to 13 bases. The length of the CDR3 is 14 residues. From germline, CDR1 is SGHRS and CDR2 YFSETQ. CDR3 nucleotide sequence: TGCGCCAGCAGCTTGGAGGGGGGTTATGGTGAAGCTTTCTTT. It specifies CASSLEGGYGEAFF.

V and J are TRBV4-3 and TRBJ2-5; the match to TRBD1 covers 7 bases. CDR1 and CDR2 (germline): LGHNA, YSLEER. CDR3 length equals 16 residues. J was trimmed by 1 base and V by 3 bases; bases with no gene match: 8. The CDR3 DNA sequence: TGCGCCAGCAGCCAGACGCCGGACAGGCGCCAAGAGACCCAGTACTTC. It codes for CASSQTPDRRQETQYF.

This clone has a single count. The genes are TRBV6-2 or TRBV6-3 and TRBJ2-5, with 8 bases identical to TRBD2. Germline V lookup: CDR1 MNHEY, CDR2 SVGEGT. J was trimmed by 9 bases and V by 2 bases; bases with no gene match: 8. This CDR3 has 14 amino acids. CDR3: CASSYGLAWGAQYF. In DNA form, the CDR3 reads TGTGCCAGCAGTTACGGACTAGCCTGGGGGGCCCAGTACTTC.

This clone appeared once. V and J are TRBV7-2 and TRBJ1-1; no firm D call. The CDR3 consists of 16 residues. Deletions cut 1 base from V and 0 bases from J, with 12 bases between. The V gene's germline CDR1 is SGHTA and CDR2 FQGNSA. The CDR3: CASSLDLRPLNTEAFF. The CDR3 DNA is TGTGCCAGCAGCTTAGACCTCCGTCCCCTGAACACTGAAGCTTTCTTT.

The rearrangement joins TRBV6-2 or TRBV6-3 to TRBJ2-5, with 7 positions matching TRBD2. The J call may be incorrect, as the DNA end agrees better with TRBJ2-7. The CDR3 spans 14 residues. CDR1 and CDR2 from the germline V gene are MNHEY and SVGEGT. For the CDR3, the DNA is TGTGCCAGCAGTTACTCGAGGACTAGGATCGAGCAGTACTTC. It codes for CASSYSRTRIEQYF.

The chain carries TRBV29-1 and TRBJ1-3; D gene ambiguous. The V end was cut by 2 bases, the J end by 0 bases, with 5 bases between. CDR1 and CDR2 (germline): SQVTM, ANQGSEA. The CDR3 is 13 amino acids. The CDR3 loop is CSVELHSGNTIYF. The CDR3 DNA reads as TGCAGCGTTGAACTACACTCTGGAAACACCATATATTTT.

The chain is built from TRBV19 and TRBJ2-1; TRBD1 agrees at 9 bases. Germline V CDR1 and CDR2: LNHDA, SQIVND (reference sequence). The J segment lost 5 bases and the V segment lost 0 bases, leaving 14 bases of the junction unmatched. The CDR3 spans 19 residues. CDR3 amino acids: CASSIDSASGTGTNNEQFF. As DNA, the CDR3 is TGTGCCAGTAGTATAGATAGCGCCTCCGGGACAGGGACTAACAATGAGCAGTTCTTC.

The V gene is TRBV14, the J gene TRBJ2-2, with a possible D match to TRBD2 (7 bases). The germline CDR1 and CDR2 sequences are SGHDN and FVKESK. V was trimmed by 1 base and J by 1 base, leaving 16 bases between them. This CDR3 spans 18 amino acids. CDR3 sequence (DNA): TGTGCCAGCAGCCAAGGTAGTAGGGGGACTAAGAACACCGGGGAGCTGTTTTTT. The encoded protein is CASSQGSRGTKNTGELFF.